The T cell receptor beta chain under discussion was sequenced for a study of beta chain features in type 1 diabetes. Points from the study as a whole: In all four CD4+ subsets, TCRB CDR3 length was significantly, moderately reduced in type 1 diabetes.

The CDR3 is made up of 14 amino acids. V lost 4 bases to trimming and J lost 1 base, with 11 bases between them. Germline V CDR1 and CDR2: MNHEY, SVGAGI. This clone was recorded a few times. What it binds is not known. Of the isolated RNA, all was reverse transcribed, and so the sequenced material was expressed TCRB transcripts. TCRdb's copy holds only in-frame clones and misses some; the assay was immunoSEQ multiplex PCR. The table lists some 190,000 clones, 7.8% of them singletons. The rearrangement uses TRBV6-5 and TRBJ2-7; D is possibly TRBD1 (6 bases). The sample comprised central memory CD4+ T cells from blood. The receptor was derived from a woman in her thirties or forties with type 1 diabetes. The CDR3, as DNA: TGTGCCAGCAGTTCGCAACAGGGTTCCTACGAGCAGTACTTC. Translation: CASSSQQGSYEQYF.